The clone carrying this T cell receptor (beta chain) was picked up one time. Its antigen is unidentified. Looked up from germline, CDR1 is SGHRS and CDR2 is YFSETQ. This CDR3 has 15 amino acids. V was pared by 4 bases and J by 2 bases, with 14 bases between. The sample belongs to a study of long-term antiretroviral therapy in people with HIV. Study details: The earliest samples predate the 2015 immediate-ART recommendation by about a decade.

Findings and limits, study-wide: Despite increasing after ART, diversity remained lower than that of transplant donor controls.

The libraries were made with immunoSEQ v3.0 at survey level. The method was immunoSEQ multiplex PCR; TCRdb's version includes in-frame clones alone and lacks a portion of them. The table includes 30,000 or so clones, 65% to 85% detected once. No fewer than two post-ART and no fewer than one pre-ART PBMC samples existed for each donor. The chain recombines TRBV5-1 with TRBJ2-3; no clear D gene. The source of this sequence is a man aged 50 or older with HIV. The sequenced sample was unsorted PBMCs, obtained 3 years after starting antiretroviral therapy. DNA for the CDR3: TGCGCCAGCAGCCTGGCCGCGGTTATCACAGATACGCAGTATTTT. This sequence encodes CASSLAAVITDTQYF.